This TCR beta chain was sequenced during a study of post-analysis software for immune sequencing data. As for the study in general: Clinical courses comprised relapsing-remitting, secondary progressive and progressive-relapsing multiple sclerosis.

V was shortened by 0 bases and J by 13 bases, with 10 bases between the two germline ends. The CDR3 has 12 amino acids. Germline CDR1 and CDR2: SEHNR and FQNEAQ (reference sequence). cDNA libraries for TCR beta contained unique molecular identifiers. TCRdb redid the calling of the PCR reads with MiXCR, one entry per CDR3 protein. This sample has about 770,000 distinct CDR3 sequences; about 43% occur once, and the top ten carry 4.9%. A word on this clonotype: What it binds is not known.

General study points: Controls' normalized Chao1 diversity significantly exceeded that of multiple sclerosis patients. Five TRBV segments, TRBV5-6, TRBV5-1 and TRBV20-1 among them, were found more frequent in patients than controls. Strong co-clustering by F measure was seen for same-batch samples.

What was sequenced was blood. The chain couples TRBV7-9 to TRBJ2-4; D is uncertain. The TCR comes from a girl between 5 and 17 years old with multiple sclerosis. CDR3 residues: CASSLAPSEQYF. In DNA, the CDR3 is TGTGCCAGCAGCTTAGCCCCTTCGGAGCAGTACTTC.